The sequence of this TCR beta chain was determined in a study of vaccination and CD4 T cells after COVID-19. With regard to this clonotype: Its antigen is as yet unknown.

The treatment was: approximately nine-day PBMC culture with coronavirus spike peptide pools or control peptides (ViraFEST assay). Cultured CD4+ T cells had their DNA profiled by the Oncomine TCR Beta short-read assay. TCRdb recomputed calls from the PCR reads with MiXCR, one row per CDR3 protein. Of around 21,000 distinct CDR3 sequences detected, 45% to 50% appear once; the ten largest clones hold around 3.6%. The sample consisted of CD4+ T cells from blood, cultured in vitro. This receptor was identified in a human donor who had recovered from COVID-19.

The CDR3, as DNA: TGTGCCAGCAGCTCCACTAGCGGGAGTATTTTGGACAATGAGCAGTTCTTC. Translation: CASSSTSGSILDNEQFF. V gene TRBV7-9 combines with J gene TRBJ2-1; TRBD2 matches at 11 bases. There are 17 residues in the CDR3. Trimming took 4 bases from V and 5 from J; bases not matched to a gene: 10. Germline loops: CDR1 SEHNR, CDR2 FQNEAQ (reference sequence).